The rows below give T cell receptor beta chains drawn from one sample of a study of T cell responses to AZD1222 COVID-19 vaccine. This table comes from immunoSEQ multiplex PCR, and its TCRdb copy is limited to in-frame clones, with some not included. The sample carries approximately 260,000 clones, 80% to 95% recorded once. The specimen comprised peripheral blood, sampled on day 0 of AZD1222 vaccination. These receptors were obtained from an adult in good health. The CDR3 runs from the conserved cysteine through the conserved F or W. D genes are given only for firm matches. Where a row states a size, it is once, few, many or the class of an expanded clone; other rows omit it.

v_gene	abundance	len	d_gene	j_gene	CDR3aa	CDR3nt
TRBV27	NA	14	NA	TRBJ2-7	CASSTRDGGYEQYF	TGTGCCAGCAGTACCCGGGACGGCGGCTACGAGCAGTACTTC
TRBV12-3/TRBV12-4	NA	13	NA	TRBJ2-2	CASSLQGAGELFF	TGTGCCAGCAGTCTTCAGGGAGCCGGGGAGCTGTTTTTT
TRBV2	NA	16	TRBD1	TRBJ2-1	CASSDPDSDRGFEQFF	TGTGCCAGCAGTGACCCCGATTCGGACAGGGGTTTTGAGCAGTTCTTC
TRBV10-3	NA	14	TRBD1	TRBJ1-2	CAITLDRVPYGYTF	TGTGCCATCACCCTAGACAGGGTCCCCTATGGCTACACCTTC
TRBV5-8	NA	15	TRBD2	TRBJ2-1	CASSQGLAVYNEQFF	TGTGCCAGCAGCCAGGGACTAGCGGTCTACAATGAGCAGTTCTTC
TRBV7-2	NA	13	NA	TRBJ2-2	CASSLGRAGELFF	TGTGCCAGCAGCTTAGGCCGGGCGGGGGAGCTGTTTTTT
TRBV4-1	NA	16	NA	TRBJ1-4	CASSQLGGSRWEKLFF	TGCGCCAGCAGCCAGCTAGGCGGAAGTCGTTGGGAAAAACTGTTTTTT
TRBV28	NA	14	NA	TRBJ1-1	CASSLPSGGTEAFF	TGTGCCAGCAGTTTACCTTCGGGGGGCACTGAAGCTTTCTTT
TRBV19	NA	15	TRBD1	TRBJ1-2	CASSPQGAVSYGYTF	TGTGCCAGTAGTCCGCAGGGGGCGGTGAGCTATGGCTACACCTTC
TRBV7-9	NA	12	TRBD1	TRBJ2-7	CASRQGAYEQYF	TGTGCCAGCAGGCAGGGGGCCTACGAGCAGTACTTC
TRBV12-3/TRBV12-4	NA	13	NA	TRBJ1-5	CASSFRPLGPQHF	TGTGCCAGCAGTTTTAGGCCTCTAGGGCCCCAGCATTTT
TRBV28	many	16	NA	TRBJ1-2	CASSLPTHRARYGYTF	TGTGCCAGCAGTTTACCCACGCACAGGGCCCGCTATGGCTACACCTTC
TRBV6-2/TRBV6-3	NA	12	NA	TRBJ2-7	CASSYEAYEQYF	TGTGCCAGCAGTTACGAGGCCTACGAGCAGTACTTC
TRBV5-1	NA	16	NA	TRBJ1-1	CASSLEQGVLVTEAFF	TGCGCCAGCAGCTTGGAGCAGGGCGTGTTGGTCACTGAAGCTTTCTTT
TRBV6-4	NA	15	NA	TRBJ1-6	CASSDPRGYNSPLHF	TGTGCCAGCAGTGACCCCCGGGGCTATAATTCACCCCTCCACTTT
TRBV4-1	NA	12	NA	TRBJ2-4	CASSQDGKIQYF	TGCGCCAGCAGCCAAGATGGTAAGATTCAGTACTTC
TRBV30	NA	13	NA	TRBJ2-5	CAWSPAVTSAQYF	TGTGCCTGGAGTCCCGCTGTGACGAGCGCCCAGTACTTC
TRBV7-9	NA	12	NA	TRBJ1-1	CASSLGPRDAFF	TGTGCCAGCAGCTTAGGACCCCGGGATGCTTTCTTT
TRBV30	NA	12	NA	TRBJ2-5	CAWRGIQETQYF	TGTGCCTGGAGGGGGATACAAGAGACCCAGTACTTC
TRBV7-3	NA	16	TRBD2	TRBJ2-3	CASSQSGSGGVDTQYF	TGTGCCAGCAGCCAAAGTGGTAGCGGGGGGGTGGATACGCAGTATTTT
TRBV29-1	once	15	TRBD2	TRBJ2-1	CSVGSSGRAGDEQFF	TGCAGCGTTGGATCTAGCGGGAGGGCCGGGGATGAGCAGTTCTTC
TRBV29-1	NA	12	NA	TRBJ1-2	CSVEEGGYGYTF	TGCAGCGTTGAGGAGGGGGGCTATGGCTACACCTTC
TRBV7-9	NA	15	TRBD1	TRBJ1-1	CASSVLQGWHTEAFF	TGTGCCAGCAGCGTTCTACAGGGGTGGCACACTGAAGCTTTCTTT
TRBV6-5	NA	15	NA	TRBJ1-5	CASSTTVYSNQPQHF	TGTGCCAGCAGTACGACAGTCTATAGCAATCAGCCCCAGCATTTT
TRBV10-1	NA	10	NA	TRBJ2-3	CAGLTDTQYF	TGCGCCGGCCTCACAGATACGCAGTATTTT